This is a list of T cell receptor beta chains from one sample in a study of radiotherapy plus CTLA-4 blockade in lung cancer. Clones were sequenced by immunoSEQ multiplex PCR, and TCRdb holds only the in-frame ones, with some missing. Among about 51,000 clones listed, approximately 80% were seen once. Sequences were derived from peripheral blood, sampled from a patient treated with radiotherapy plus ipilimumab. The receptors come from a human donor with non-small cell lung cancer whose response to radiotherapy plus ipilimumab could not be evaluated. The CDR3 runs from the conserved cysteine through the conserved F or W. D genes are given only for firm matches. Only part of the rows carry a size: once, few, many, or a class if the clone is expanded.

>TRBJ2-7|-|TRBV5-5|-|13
CASSPGGNYEQYF
TGTGCCAGCAGCCCTGGAGGCAACTACGAGCAGTACTTC
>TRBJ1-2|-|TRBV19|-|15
CASTPGGLGVYGYTF
TGTGCCAGTACCCCGGGGGGACTTGGCGTCTATGGCTACACCTTC
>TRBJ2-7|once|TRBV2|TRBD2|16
CASSPGLAARRDEQYF
TGTGCCAGCAGTCCGGGACTAGCGGCTAGACGGGACGAGCAGTACTTC
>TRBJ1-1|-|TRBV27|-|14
CASIPAGVGLKAFF
TGTGCCAGCATCCCCGCAGGGGTAGGCCTGAAAGCTTTCTTT
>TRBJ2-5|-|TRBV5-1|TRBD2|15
CASSFPSGIEETQYF
TGCGCCAGCAGCTTCCCTAGCGGGATTGAAGAGACCCAGTACTTC
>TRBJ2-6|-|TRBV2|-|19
CASSDLVRSESSGANVLTF
TGTGCCAGCAGTGATTTGGTACGATCGGAGAGCTCTGGGGCCAACGTCCTGACTTTC
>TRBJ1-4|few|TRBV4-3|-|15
CASSSIASGEEKLFF
TGCGCCAGCAGCAGTATCGCCTCAGGGGAGGAAAAACTGTTTTTT
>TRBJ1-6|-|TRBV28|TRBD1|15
CASSTTGTHNSPLHF
TGTGCCAGCAGTACGACAGGGACCCATAATTCACCCCTCCACTTT
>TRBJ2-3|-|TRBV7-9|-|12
CASSPVGGTQYF
TGTGCCAGCAGTCCAGTGGGAGGTACGCAGTATTTT
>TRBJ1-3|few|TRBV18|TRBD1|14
CASSDRASGNTIYF
TGTGCCAGCTCAGACAGGGCCTCTGGAAACACCATATATTTT
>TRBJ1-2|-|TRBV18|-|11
CASSTEGDASF
TGTGCCAGCTCCACTGAGGGGGACGCTTCCTTC
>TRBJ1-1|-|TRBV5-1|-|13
CASRGQGNTEAFF
TGCGCCAGCAGAGGGCAGGGAAACACTGAAGCTTTCTTT
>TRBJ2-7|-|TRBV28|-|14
CASEQGFGFYEQYF
TGTGCCAGCGAACAGGGATTCGGTTTCTACGAGCAGTACTTC
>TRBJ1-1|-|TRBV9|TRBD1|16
CASSVEVTGGRPEAFF
TGTGCCAGCAGCGTAGAGGTGACAGGGGGAAGACCTGAAGCTTTCTTT
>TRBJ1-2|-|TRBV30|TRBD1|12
CAGQGVNYGYTF
TGTGCCGGTCAGGGGGTTAACTATGGCTACACCTTC
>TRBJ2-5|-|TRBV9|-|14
CASSPIAGMETQYF
TGTGCCAGCAGCCCTATCGCGGGAATGGAGACCCAGTACTTC
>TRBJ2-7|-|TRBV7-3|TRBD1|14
CASSEGDSSYEQYF
TGTGCCAGCAGCGAAGGGGACAGTTCCTACGAGCAGTACTTC
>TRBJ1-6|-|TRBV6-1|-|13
CASKEWYNSPLHF
TGTGCCAGCAAGGAGTGGTATAATTCACCCCTCCACTTT
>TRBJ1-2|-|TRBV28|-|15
CASTLPERGGYGYTF
TGTGCCAGCACCCTGCCGGAAAGGGGAGGCTATGGCTACACCTTC
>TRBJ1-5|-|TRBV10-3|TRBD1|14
CAISGDRGNQPQHF
TGTGCCATCAGTGGGGACAGGGGGAATCAGCCCCAGCATTTT
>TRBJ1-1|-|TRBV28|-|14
CASSFSTENTEAFF
TGTGCCAGCAGTTTCTCAACAGAGAACACTGAAGCTTTCTTT
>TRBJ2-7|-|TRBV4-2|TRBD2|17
CASSQRVASGESYEQYF
TGTGCCAGCAGCCAAAGAGTTGCTAGCGGGGAATCCTACGAGCAGTACTTC
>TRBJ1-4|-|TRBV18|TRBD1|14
CASSPGTGSEKLFF
TGTGCCAGCTCACCGGGGACAGGGAGTGAAAAACTGTTTTTT
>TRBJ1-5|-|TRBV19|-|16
CASRRDRIPSNQPQHF
TGTGCCAGTAGGCGAGACAGGATTCCTAGCAATCAGCCCCAGCATTTT
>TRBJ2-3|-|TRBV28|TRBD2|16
CASSNPSGGVTDTQYF
TGTGCCAGCAGTAACCCTAGCGGCGGTGTGACAGATACGCAGTATTTT
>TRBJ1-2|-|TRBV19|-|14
CASSIDGRLLGYTF
TGTGCCAGTAGTATAGATGGGAGGTTACTTGGCTACACCTTC
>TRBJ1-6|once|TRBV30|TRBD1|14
CAWSLGQGVSPLHF
TGTGCCTGGAGTCTCGGACAGGGGGTTTCACCCCTCCACTTT
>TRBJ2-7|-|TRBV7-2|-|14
CASSSRVVTYEQYF
TGTGCCAGCAGCTCCCGGGTCGTAACCTACGAGCAGTACTTC
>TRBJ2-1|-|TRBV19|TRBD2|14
CASSELAANNEQFF
TGTGCCAGTAGTGAACTAGCGGCCAACAATGAGCAGTTCTTC
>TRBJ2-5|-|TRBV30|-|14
CAWSGRLSGETQYF
TGTGCCTGGAGTGGCCGATTGAGTGGAGAGACCCAGTACTTC
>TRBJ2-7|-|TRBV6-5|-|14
CASTQTRNSYEQYF
TGTGCCAGCACTCAGACTAGAAACTCCTACGAGCAGTACTTC
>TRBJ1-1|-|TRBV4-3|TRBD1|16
CASNHSPGQDYTEAFF
TGCGCCAGCAACCATTCTCCGGGACAGGACTACACTGAAGCTTTCTTT
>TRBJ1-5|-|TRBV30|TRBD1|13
CAWDRGVSQPQHF
TGTGCCTGGGACAGGGGAGTTAGTCAGCCCCAGCATTTT
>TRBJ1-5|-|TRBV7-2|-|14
CASSLVRGNQPQHF
TGTGCCAGCAGCTTAGTAAGAGGGAATCAGCCCCAGCATTTT
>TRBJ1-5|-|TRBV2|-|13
CASSEVESQPQHF
TGTGCCAGCAGTGAAGTGGAGAGTCAGCCCCAGCATTTT
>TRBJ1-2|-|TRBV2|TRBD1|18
CASYLYRQGANTTYGYTF
TGTGCCAGCTACCTCTATCGGCAGGGGGCGAACACTACCTATGGCTACACCTTC
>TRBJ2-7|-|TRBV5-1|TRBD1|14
CASSFGQGIYEQYF
TGCGCCAGCAGCTTTGGACAGGGGATCTACGAGCAGTACTTC
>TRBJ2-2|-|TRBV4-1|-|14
CASSPPGTTGELFF
TGCGCCAGCAGCCCCCCGGGAACCACCGGGGAGCTGTTTTTT
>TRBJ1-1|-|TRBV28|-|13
CASSVGGGTEAFF
TGTGCCAGCTCCGTAGGGGGGGGCACTGAAGCTTTCTTT
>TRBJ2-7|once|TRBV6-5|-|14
CASSYRAGGREQYF
TGTGCCAGCAGTTACAGGGCAGGAGGTCGCGAGCAGTACTTC
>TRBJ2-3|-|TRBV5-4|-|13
CASSLEPADTQYF
TGTGCCAGCAGCTTGGAACCGGCAGATACGCAGTATTTT
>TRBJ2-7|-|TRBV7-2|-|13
CASSPVGGDEQYF
TGTGCCAGCAGCCCGGTAGGGGGTGATGAGCAGTACTTC
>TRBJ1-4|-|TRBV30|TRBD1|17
CAWSVLIYGTANEKLFF
TGTGCCTGGAGTGTACTCATTTACGGGACAGCTAATGAAAAACTGTTTTTT
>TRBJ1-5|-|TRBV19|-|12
CASTGGVQPQHF
TGTGCCAGTACCGGCGGGGTCCAGCCCCAGCATTTT
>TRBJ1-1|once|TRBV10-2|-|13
CATRPAGNTEAFF
TGCGCCACCCGGCCTGCGGGTAACACTGAAGCTTTCTTT
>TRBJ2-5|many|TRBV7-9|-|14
CASSPTSRGETQYF
TGTGCCAGCAGCCCCACTTCAAGGGGGGAGACCCAGTACTTC
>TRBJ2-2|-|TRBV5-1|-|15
CASSPLIGNTGELFF
TGCGCCAGCAGCCCACTCATCGGGAACACCGGGGAGCTGTTTTTT
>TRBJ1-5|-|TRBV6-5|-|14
CASSYSSVNQPQHF
TGTGCCAGCAGCTACTCGTCAGTCAATCAGCCCCAGCATTTT
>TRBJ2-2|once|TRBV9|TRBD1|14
CASSPGGNTGELFF
TGTGCCAGCAGCCCAGGGGGGAACACCGGGGAGCTGTTTTTT
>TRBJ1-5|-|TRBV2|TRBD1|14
CASSVGGSNQPQHF
TGTGCCAGCAGTGTAGGGGGCAGCAATCAGCCCCAGCATTTT
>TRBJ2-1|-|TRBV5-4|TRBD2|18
CASSPVGSGSGAYNEQFF
TGTGCCAGCAGCCCAGTGGGTAGCGGGAGTGGGGCCTACAATGAGCAGTTCTTC
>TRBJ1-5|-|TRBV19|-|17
CASSTLARGASNQPQHF
TGTGCCAGTAGTACGCTCGCCCGGGGGGCAAGCAATCAGCCCCAGCATTTT
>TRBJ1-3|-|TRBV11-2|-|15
CASSYHSSPGNTIYF
TGTGCCAGCAGCTACCACTCTTCCCCTGGAAACACCATATATTTT
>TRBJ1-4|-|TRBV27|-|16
CASSLGGGSPRRELFF
TGTGCCAGCAGTTTAGGGGGGGGGAGCCCCCGGAGGGAACTGTTTTTT
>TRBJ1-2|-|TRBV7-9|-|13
CASSPRGGDGYTF
TGTGCCAGCAGCCCTAGGGGAGGGGATGGCTACACCTTC
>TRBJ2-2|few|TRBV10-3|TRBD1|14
CAIMAGGNTGELFF
TGTGCCATCATGGCAGGGGGGAACACCGGGGAGCTGTTTTTT
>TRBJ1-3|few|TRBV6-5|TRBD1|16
CASSYSGQISGNTIYF
TGTGCCAGCAGTTACTCGGGACAGATCTCTGGAAACACCATATATTTT